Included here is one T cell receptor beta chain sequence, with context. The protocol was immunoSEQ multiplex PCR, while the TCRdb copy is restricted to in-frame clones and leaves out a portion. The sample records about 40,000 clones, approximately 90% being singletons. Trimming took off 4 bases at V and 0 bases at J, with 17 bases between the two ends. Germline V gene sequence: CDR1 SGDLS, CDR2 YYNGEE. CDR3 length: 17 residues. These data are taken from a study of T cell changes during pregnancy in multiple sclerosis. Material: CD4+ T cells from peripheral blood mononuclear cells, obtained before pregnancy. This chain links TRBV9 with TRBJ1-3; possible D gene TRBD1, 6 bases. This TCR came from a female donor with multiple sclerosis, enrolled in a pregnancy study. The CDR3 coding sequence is TGTGCCAGCAGCTCCGAGTCAGGGGATTACTCTGGAAACACCATATATTTT. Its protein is CASSSESGDYSGNTIYF.